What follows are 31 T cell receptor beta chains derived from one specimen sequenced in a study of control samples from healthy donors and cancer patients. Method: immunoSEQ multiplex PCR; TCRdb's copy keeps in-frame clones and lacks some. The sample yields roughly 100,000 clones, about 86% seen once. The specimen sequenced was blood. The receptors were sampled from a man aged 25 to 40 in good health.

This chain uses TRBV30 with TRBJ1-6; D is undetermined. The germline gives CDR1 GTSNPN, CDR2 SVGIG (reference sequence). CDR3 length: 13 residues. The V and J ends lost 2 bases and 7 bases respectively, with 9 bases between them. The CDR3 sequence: CAWSRDQNSPLHF. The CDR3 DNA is TGTGCCTGGAGTCGAGACCAGAATTCACCCCTCCACTTT.

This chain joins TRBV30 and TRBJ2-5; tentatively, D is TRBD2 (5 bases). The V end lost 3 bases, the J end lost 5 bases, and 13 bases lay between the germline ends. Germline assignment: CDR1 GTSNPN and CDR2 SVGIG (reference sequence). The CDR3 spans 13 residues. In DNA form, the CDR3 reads TGTGCCTGGAGCCATGTTTCGGGGGAGACCCAGTACTTC. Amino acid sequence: CAWSHVSGETQYF. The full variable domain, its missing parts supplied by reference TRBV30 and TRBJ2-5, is SQTIHQWPATLVQPVGSPLSLECTVEGTSNPNLYWYRQAAGRGLQLLFYSVGIGQISSEVPQNLSASRPQDRQFILSSKKLLLSDSGFYLCAWSHVSGETQYFGPGTRLLVL.

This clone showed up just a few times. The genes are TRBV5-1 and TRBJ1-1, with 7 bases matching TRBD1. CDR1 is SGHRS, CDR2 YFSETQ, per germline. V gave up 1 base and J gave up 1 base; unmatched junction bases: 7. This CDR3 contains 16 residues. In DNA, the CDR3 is TGCGCCAGCAGCTTGACAGCAGGGGGACCGAACACTGAAGCTTTCTTT. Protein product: CASSLTAGGPNTEAFF.

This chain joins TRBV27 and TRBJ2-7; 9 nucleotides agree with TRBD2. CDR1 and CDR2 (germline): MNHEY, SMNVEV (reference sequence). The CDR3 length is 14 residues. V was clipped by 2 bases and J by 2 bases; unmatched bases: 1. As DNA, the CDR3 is TGTGCCAGCAGTTTACTAGCGGGGACCTACGAGCAGTACTTC. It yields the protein CASSLLAGTYEQYF.

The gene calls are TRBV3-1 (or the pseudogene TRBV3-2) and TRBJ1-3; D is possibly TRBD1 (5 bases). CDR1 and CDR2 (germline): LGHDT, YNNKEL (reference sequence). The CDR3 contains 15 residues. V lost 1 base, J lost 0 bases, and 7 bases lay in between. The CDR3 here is CASSQGTGSGNTIYF. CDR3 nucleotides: TGTGCCAGCAGCCAAGGAACAGGCTCTGGAAACACCATATATTTT.

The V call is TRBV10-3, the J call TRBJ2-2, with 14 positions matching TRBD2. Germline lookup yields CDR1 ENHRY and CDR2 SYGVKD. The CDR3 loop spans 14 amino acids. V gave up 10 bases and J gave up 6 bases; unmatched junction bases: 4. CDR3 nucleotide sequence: TGTGCCACCGGGACTAGCGGGAGTCCCGGGGAGCTGTTTTTT. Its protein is CATGTSGSPGELFF.

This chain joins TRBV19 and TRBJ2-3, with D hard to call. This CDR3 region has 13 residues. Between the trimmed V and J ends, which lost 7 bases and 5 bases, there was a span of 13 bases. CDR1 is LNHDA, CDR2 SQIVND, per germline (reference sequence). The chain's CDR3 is CASISPSGDTQYF. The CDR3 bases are TGTGCCAGTATTAGCCCTAGTGGAGATACGCAGTATTTT.

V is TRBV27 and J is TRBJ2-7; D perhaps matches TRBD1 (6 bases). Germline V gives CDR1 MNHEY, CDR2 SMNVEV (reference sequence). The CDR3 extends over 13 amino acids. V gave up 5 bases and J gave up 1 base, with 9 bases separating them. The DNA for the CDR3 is TGTGCCAGCAGTCCCCAGGGGTCCTACGAGCAGTACTTC. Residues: CASSPQGSYEQYF.

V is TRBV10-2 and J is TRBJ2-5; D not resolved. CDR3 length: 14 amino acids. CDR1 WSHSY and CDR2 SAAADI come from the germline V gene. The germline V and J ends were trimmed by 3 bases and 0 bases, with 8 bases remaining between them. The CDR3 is CASSDQLYQETQYF. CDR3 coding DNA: TGCGCCAGCAGTGATCAGTTGTACCAAGAGACCCAGTACTTC.

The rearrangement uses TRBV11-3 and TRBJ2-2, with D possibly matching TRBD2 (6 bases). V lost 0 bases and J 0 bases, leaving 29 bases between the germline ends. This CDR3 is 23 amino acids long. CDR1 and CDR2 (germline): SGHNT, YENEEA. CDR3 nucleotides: TGTGCCAGCAGCTTAGATTCAGGGACTGGGACCCTCCAGCCCTCCGCGAACACCGGGGAGCTGTTTTTT. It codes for CASSLDSGTGTLQPSANTGELFF.

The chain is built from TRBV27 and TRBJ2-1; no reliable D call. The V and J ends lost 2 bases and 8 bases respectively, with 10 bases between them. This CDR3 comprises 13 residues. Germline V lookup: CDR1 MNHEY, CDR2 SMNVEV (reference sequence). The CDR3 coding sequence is TGTGCCAGCAGTTTAGGGTGGGTGGATGAGCAGTTCTTC. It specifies CASSLGWVDEQFF.

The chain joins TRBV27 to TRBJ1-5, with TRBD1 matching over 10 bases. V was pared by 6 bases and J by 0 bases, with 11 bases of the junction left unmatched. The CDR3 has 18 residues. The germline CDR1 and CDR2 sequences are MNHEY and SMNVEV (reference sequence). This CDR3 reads CASRPLLRDRGSNQPQHF. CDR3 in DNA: TGTGCCAGCAGACCTTTACTCCGGGACAGGGGTAGCAATCAGCCCCAGCATTTT.

CDR3 in amino acids: CASSADGSSYNEQFF. In DNA form, the CDR3 reads TGTGCCAGCAGCGCAGACGGGAGCTCCTACAATGAGCAGTTCTTC. This sequence joins TRBV7-6 and TRBJ2-1; D might be TRBD2 (6 bases). Deletions cut 5 bases from V and 0 bases from J, with 11 bases between. Germline CDR1 SGHVS, CDR2 FNYEAQ. This CDR3 region has 15 residues.

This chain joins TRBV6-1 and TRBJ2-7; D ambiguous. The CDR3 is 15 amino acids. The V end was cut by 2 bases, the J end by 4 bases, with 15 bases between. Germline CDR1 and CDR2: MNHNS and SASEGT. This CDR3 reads CASSEYPHDLYEQYF. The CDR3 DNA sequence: TGTGCCAGCAGTGAATATCCCCACGATTTATACGAGCAGTACTTC.

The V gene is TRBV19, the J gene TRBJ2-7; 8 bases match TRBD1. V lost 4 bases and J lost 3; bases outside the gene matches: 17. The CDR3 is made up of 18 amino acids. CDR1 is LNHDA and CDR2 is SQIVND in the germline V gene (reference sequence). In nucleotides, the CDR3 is TGTGCCAGTAGTAAGACCGGGACAGGTTCAGAATTCGTCTACGAGCAGTACTTC. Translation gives CASSKTGTGSEFVYEQYF.

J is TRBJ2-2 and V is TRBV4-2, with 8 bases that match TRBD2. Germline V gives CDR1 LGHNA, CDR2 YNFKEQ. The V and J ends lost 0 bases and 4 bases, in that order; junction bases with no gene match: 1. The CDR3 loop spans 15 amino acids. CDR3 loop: CASSQEREVTGELFF. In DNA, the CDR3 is TGTGCCAGCAGCCAAGAGCGGGAGGTCACCGGGGAGCTGTTTTTT.

This chain's CDR3 is CASRPWEGVSYEQYF. The CDR3 DNA sequence: TGTGCCTCAAGGCCTTGGGAGGGAGTCTCCTACGAGCAGTACTTC. The chain combines TRBV10-3 with TRBJ2-7, with 7 bases that match TRBD2. CDR1 ENHRY and CDR2 SYGVKD come from the germline V gene. Trimming cost V 11 bases and J 0 bases; bases outside gene matches: 13. This CDR3 contains 15 residues.

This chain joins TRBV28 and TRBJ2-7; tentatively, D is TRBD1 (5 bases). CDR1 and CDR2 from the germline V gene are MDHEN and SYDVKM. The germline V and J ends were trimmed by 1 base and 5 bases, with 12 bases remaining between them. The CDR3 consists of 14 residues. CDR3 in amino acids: CASSLLVGDDEQYF. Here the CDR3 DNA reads TGTGCCAGCAGTTTATTGGTAGGGGATGACGAGCAGTACTTC.

Written as DNA, the CDR3 is TGCGCCAGCAGGTGGGGGCTAGCGGGAACAGGGGACGAGCAGTACTTC. This translates into CASRWGLAGTGDEQYF. The V gene is TRBV5-1, the J gene TRBJ2-7, with 9 bases aligning to TRBD2. The V and J ends lost 5 bases and 5 bases, in that order; junction bases with no gene match: 14. CDR1 is SGHRS, CDR2 YFSETQ, per germline. The CDR3 loop spans 16 amino acids.

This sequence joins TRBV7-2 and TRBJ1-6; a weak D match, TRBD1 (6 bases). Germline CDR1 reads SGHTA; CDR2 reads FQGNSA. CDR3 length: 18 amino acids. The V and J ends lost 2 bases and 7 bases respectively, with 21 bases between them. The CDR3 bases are TGTGCCAGCAGCTTATTGGGGGGCAGGGTATTTCGAAATTCACCCCTCCACTTT. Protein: CASSLLGGRVFRNSPLHF.

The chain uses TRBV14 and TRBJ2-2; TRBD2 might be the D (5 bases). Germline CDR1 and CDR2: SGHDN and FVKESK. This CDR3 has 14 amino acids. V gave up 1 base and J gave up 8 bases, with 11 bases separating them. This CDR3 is CASSQATGLGELFF. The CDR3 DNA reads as TGTGCCAGCAGCCAAGCGACGGGGTTAGGGGAGCTGTTTTTT.

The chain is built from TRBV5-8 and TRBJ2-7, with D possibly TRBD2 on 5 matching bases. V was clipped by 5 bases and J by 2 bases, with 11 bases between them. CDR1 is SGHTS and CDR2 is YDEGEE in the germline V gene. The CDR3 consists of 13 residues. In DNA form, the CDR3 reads TGTGCCAGCAGGCCGGCGGGCGCCTACGAGCAGTACTTC. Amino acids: CASRPAGAYEQYF.

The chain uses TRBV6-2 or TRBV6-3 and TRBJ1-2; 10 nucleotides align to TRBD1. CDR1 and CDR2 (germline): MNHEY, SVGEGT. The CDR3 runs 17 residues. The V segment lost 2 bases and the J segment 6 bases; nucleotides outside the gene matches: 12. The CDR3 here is CASSYARDRGHRDGYTF. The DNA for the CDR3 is TGTGCCAGCAGTTACGCGCGGGACAGGGGCCATCGGGATGGCTACACCTTC.

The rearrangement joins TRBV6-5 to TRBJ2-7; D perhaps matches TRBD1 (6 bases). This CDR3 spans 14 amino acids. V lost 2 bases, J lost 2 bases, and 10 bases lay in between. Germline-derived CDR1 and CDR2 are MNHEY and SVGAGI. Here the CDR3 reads CASSYGGKTYEQYF. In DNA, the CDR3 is TGTGCCAGCAGTTACGGGGGCAAGACCTACGAGCAGTACTTC.

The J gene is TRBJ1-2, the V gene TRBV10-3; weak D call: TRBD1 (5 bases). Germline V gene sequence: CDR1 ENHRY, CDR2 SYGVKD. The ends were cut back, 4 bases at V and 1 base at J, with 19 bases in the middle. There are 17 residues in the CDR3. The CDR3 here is CAISGVGRTLYNYGYTF. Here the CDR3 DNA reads TGTGCCATCAGTGGCGTGGGACGGACCCTGTATAACTATGGCTACACCTTC.

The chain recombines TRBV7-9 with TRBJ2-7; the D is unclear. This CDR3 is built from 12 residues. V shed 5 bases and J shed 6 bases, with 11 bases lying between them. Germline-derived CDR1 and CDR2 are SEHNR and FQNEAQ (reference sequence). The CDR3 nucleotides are TGTGCCAGCAGCCCCCTTATGGGCGAGCAGTACTTC. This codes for CASSPLMGEQYF.

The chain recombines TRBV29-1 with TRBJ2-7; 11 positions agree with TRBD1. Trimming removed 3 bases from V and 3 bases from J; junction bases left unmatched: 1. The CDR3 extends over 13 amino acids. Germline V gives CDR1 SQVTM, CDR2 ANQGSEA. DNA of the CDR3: TGCAGCGTTGACGGGACAGGGGGCTACGAGCAGTACTTC. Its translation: CSVDGTGGYEQYF.

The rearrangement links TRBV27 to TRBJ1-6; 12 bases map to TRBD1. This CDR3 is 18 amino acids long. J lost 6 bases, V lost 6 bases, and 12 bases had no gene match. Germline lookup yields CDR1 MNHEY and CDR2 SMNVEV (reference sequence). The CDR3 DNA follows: TGTGCCAGCAGGAAGACGTCCGGGACAGGGGGCGGTAATTCACCCCTCCACTTT. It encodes CASRKTSGTGGGNSPLHF.

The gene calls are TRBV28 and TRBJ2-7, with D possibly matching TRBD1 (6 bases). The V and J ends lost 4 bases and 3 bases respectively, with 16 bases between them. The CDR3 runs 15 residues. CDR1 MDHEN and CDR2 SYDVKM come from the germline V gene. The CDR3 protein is CASSSVQGTGYEQYF. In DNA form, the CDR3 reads TGTGCCAGCAGTTCAGTACAGGGTACAGGCTACGAGCAGTACTTC.

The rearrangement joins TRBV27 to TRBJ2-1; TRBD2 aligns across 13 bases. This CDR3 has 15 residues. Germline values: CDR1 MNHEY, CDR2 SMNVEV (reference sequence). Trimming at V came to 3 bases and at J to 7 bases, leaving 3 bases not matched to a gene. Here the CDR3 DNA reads TGTGCCAGCAGTTTCCGGACTAGCGGGAGTAATGAGCAGTTCTTC. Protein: CASSFRTSGSNEQFF.

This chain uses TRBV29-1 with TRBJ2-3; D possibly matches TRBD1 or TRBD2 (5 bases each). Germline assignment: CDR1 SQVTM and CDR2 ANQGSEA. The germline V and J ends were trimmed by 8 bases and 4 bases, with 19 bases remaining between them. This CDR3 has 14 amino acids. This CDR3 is CSPVGGVRADTQYF. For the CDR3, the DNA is TGCAGCCCTGTTGGGGGTGTAAGGGCAGATACGCAGTATTTT.